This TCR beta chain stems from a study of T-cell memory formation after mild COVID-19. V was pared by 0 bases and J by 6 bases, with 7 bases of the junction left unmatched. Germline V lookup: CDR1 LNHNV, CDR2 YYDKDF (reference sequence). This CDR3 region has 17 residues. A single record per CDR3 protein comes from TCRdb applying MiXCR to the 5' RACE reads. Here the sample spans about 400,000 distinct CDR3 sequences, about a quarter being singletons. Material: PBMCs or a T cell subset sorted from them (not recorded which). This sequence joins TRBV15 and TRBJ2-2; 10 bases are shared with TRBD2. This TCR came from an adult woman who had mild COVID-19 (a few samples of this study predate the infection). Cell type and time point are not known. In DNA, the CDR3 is TGTGCCACCAGCAGAGAGTCTAGCGGGAGTCTCTCCGGGGAGCTGTTTTTT. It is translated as CATSRESSGSLSGELFF.